One TCR beta chain is described in this entry. Its antigen is unidentified. The sample comes from a study of T-cell memory formation after mild COVID-19. Findings and caveats of the study: Mainly in CM and EM were contracting CD4+ clones; CD8+ were in EMRA. The authors left the SARS-CoV-2 specificity of second-wave clones peaking on day 37 unconfirmed.

Researchers used 5'RACE with constant-segment primers to make TCR alpha and TCR beta cDNA libraries that carry sample barcodes and UMIs. Using its own MiXCR run on the 5' RACE reads, TCRdb lists one record per CDR3 protein. This table has around 440,000 distinct CDR3 sequences, 15% to 20% appearing once. Trimming took off 0 bases at V and 4 bases at J, with 13 bases between the two ends. Per germline, CDR1 SGHRS and CDR2 YFSETQ. This CDR3 contains 15 residues. This chain links TRBV5-1 with TRBJ1-2; D is unresolved. Sample: PBMCs or a T cell subset sorted from them (not recorded which). This clonotype was sampled from an adult woman who had mild COVID-19 (a few samples of this study predate the infection). Cell type and time point are not known. CDR3 bases: TGCGCCAGCAGCTTGGCCGAGGAGGGTGGCTATGGCTACACCTTC. This translates into CASSLAEEGGYGYTF.